This T cell receptor (beta chain) was sequenced in a study of blood T cell repertoires in COVID-19. CDR3 length: 15 residues. The germline gives CDR1 SGHNT, CDR2 YYREEE (reference sequence). Trimming cost V 4 bases and J 3 bases; bases outside gene matches: 2. Repertoires were generated with immunoSEQ multiplex PCR, while TCRdb's copy carries only in-frame clones and drops some. The sample records 89,000 or so clones, 70% to 90% being singletons. This sequence joins TRBV5-4 and TRBJ2-1; 12 bases are a match to TRBD2. This TCR came from a man in his fifties with COVID-19, enrolled during active disease. Input material: peripheral blood. CDR3 coding DNA: TGTGCCAGCAGCCTAGCGGGGGGGCTCTACAATGAGCAGTTCTTC. Amino acids: CASSLAGGLYNEQFF.